A selection of T cell receptor beta chains follows, all from one sample in a study of human T cells and chemical hapten exposure. TCRdb passed the RACE reads through MiXCR, listing each CDR3 protein once. The repertoire holds some 81,000 distinct CDR3 sequences, with approximately 8% as singletons. Sequencing was performed on whole blood, taken in connection with sensitization to the hapten diphenylcyclopropenone (DPC). These receptors all come from a woman in her twenties or thirties with alopecia areata. Some clones in this sample may be carry-over from other donors' samples. Each CDR3 is given with its conserved first and last residue. The D gene is left open where the match is weak. Clone sizes are given selectively: once, few, many, or a class where the clone is expanded.

cdr3_nt	cdr3_aa	j_call	clone_size	v_call	d_call
TGCAGTGCTAAGGTCCCCGACCCCACAGATACGCAGTATTTT	CSAKVPDPTDTQYF	TRBJ2-3	many	TRBV20-1	NA
TGTGCCAGCAGCCTAACGGGACCGAACACTGAAGCTTTCTTT	CASSLTGPNTEAFF	TRBJ1-1	few	TRBV6-6	NA
TGTGCCAGTAGTCCCCGACAGGGGGGCACAGATACGCAGTATTTT	CASSPRQGGTDTQYF	TRBJ2-3	few	TRBV19	TRBD1
TGTGCCAGCAGTTTATCCTATAGGACAGTCGAGGGCTACACCTTC	CASSLSYRTVEGYTF	TRBJ1-2	few	TRBV27	NA
TGTGCCAGCAGTTTATCGGCAGGCTCTATGGTTGGCTACACCTTC	CASSLSAGSMVGYTF	TRBJ1-2	many	TRBV27	NA
TGTGCCAGCAGCTTGGTCGAACAGGGACAAGAGACCCAGTACTTC	CASSLVEQGQETQYF	TRBJ2-5	few	TRBV5-5	NA
TGCAGCGCTGTACGGGGAACCTACAATGAGCAGTTCTTC	CSAVRGTYNEQFF	TRBJ2-1	many	TRBV29-1	NA
TGTGCCAGTAGAGGGACAGCCCAGCCCACCGGGGAGCTGTTTTTT	CASRGTAQPTGELFF	TRBJ2-2	NA	TRBV7-6	TRBD1
TGTGCCAGCATAAGGGGGCAGGGAGTATCTAGCGAAGCTTTCTTT	CASIRGQGVSSEAFF	TRBJ1-1	many	TRBV6-1	TRBD1
TGTGCCAGCAGCTTGGGCGGGGGGAGTCTCTACGAGCAGTACTTC	CASSLGGGSLYEQYF	TRBJ2-7	NA	TRBV7-3	TRBD2
TGTGCCAGCAGCTTTTCCTATGGGGCCAACGTCCTGACTTTC	CASSFSYGANVLTF	TRBJ2-6	few	TRBV5-6	NA
TGTGCCAGCATGGGGGCTGGGGCCAACGTCCTGACTTTC	CASMGAGANVLTF	TRBJ2-6	many	TRBV27	NA
TGTGCTAGTGGTTGGCATGTCAGCGGGGGCTCCTACGAGCAGTACTTC	CASGWHVSGGSYEQYF	TRBJ2-7	few	TRBV12-5	TRBD2
TGTGCCAGCAGTTACTCCAACAGGGGGAACACTGAAGCTTTCTTT	CASSYSNRGNTEAFF	TRBJ1-1	NA	TRBV6-5	TRBD1
TGTGCCAGCTCACCATCCGAGCAGGGTAATTCACCCCTCCACTTT	CASSPSEQGNSPLHF	TRBJ1-6	many	TRBV18	NA
TGTGCCAGCAGTGAAAGTCGTTATTGGGAGTACAATGAGCAGTTCTTC	CASSESRYWEYNEQFF	TRBJ2-1	few	TRBV6-1	NA
TGTGCCAGCACCTCCCTTATCCCCGGGACGTCCATCACAGATACGCAGTATTTT	CASTSLIPGTSITDTQYF	TRBJ2-3	NA	TRBV7-9	NA
TGCAGTGCTAGAGACCCCGACAGGGGGCGATGGGGTTCACCCCTCCACTTT	CSARDPDRGRWGSPLHF	TRBJ1-6	NA	TRBV20-1	TRBD1
TGTGCCAGCGGTGACAGGGGAGAAGCTTTCTTT	CASGDRGEAFF	TRBJ1-1	few	TRBV12-3/TRBV12-4	TRBD1
TGCGCCAGCAGGGAGGGACAGGTTGGGAACACTGAAGCTTTCTTT	CASREGQVGNTEAFF	TRBJ1-1	few	TRBV5-1	TRBD1
TGCAGTGCTAGAGATTGGTTAGCGGGGGTATTACAAGAGACCCAGTACTTC	CSARDWLAGVLQETQYF	TRBJ2-5	few	TRBV20-1	TRBD2
TGCGCCAGCAGCTTGGATCCCGGATCCCTGGAGACCCAGTACTTC	CASSLDPGSLETQYF	TRBJ2-5	many	TRBV5-1	NA